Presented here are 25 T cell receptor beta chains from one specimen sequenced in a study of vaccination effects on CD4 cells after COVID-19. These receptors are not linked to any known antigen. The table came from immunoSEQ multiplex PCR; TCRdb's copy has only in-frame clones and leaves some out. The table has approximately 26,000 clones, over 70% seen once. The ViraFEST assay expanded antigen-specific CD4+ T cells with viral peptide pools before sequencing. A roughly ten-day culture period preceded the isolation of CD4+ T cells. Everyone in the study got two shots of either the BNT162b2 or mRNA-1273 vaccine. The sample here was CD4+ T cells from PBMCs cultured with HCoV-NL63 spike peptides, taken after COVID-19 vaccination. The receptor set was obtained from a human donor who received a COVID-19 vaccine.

The CDR3 bases are TGTGCCAGTACGATAGGGGGGTCTTATAGCAATCAGCCCCAGCATTTT. Protein sequence: CASTIGGSYSNQPQHF. The rearrangement uses TRBV19 and TRBJ1-5, with a tentative D call TRBD1 (6 bases). Trimming left V 7 bases short and J 0 bases short, with 16 bases between. The CDR3 is made up of 16 amino acids. The germline V gene encodes CDR1 LNHDA and CDR2 SQIVND (reference sequence).

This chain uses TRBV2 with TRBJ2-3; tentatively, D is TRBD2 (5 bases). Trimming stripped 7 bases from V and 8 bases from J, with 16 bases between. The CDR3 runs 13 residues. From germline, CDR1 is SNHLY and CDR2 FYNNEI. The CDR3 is CASNRGSFGTQYF. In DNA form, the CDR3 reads TGTGCCAGCAACCGAGGGAGTTTCGGTACGCAGTATTTT.

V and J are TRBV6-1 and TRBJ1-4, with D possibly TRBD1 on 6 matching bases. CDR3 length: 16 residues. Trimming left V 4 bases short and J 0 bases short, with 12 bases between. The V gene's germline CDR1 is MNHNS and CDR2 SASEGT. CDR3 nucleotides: TGTGCCAGCAGTGCCGACAGGTTTGCAACTAATGAAAAACTGTTTTTT. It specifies CASSADRFATNEKLFF.

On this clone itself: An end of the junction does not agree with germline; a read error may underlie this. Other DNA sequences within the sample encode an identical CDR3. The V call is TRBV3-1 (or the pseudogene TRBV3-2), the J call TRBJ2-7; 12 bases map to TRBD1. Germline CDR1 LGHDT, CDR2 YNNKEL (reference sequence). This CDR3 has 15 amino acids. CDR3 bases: TGTGCTAGCAGCCGGGGGGACAGGGGGCCCTACGAGCAGTACTTC. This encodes CASSRGDRGPYEQYF.

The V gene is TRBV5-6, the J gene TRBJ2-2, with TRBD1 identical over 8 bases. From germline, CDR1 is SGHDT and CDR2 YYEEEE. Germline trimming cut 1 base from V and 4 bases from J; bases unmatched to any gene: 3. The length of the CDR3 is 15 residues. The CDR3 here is CASSLNGQGTGELFF. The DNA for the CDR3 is TGTGCCAGCAGCTTGAACGGACAGGGCACCGGGGAGCTGTTTTTT.

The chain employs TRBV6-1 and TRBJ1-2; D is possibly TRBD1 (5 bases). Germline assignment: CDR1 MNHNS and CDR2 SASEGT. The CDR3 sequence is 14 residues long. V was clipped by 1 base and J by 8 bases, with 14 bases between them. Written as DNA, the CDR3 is TGTGCCAGCAGTGAAGGTGGGGGAAACGGCGGCTACACCTTC. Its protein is CASSEGGGNGGYTF.

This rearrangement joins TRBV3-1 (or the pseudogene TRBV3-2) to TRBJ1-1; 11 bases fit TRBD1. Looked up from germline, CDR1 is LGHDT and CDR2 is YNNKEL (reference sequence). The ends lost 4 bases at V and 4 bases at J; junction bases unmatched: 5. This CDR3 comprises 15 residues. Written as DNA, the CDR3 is TGTGCCAGCAGCCTGGGACAGGGGGTTTTCACTGAAGCTTTCTTT. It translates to CASSLGQGVFTEAFF.

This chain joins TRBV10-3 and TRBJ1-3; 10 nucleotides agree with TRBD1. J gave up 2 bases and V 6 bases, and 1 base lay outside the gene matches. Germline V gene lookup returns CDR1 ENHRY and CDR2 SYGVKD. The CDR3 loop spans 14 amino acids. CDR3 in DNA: TGTGCCATCAGGGGGACAGGGGCTGGAAACACCATATATTTT. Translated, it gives CAIRGTGAGNTIYF.

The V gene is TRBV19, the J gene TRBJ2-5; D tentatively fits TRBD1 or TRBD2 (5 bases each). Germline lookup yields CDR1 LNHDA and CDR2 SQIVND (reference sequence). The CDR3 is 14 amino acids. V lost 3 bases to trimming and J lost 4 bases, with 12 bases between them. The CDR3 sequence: CASSISRGLETQYF. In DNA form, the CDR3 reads TGTGCCAGTAGTATTTCCCGGGGCTTAGAGACCCAGTACTTC.

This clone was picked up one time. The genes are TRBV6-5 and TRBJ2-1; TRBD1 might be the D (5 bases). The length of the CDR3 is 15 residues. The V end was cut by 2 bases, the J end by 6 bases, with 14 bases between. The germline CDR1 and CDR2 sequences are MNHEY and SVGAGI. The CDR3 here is CASSYQNSGSNEQFF. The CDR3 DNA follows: TGTGCCAGCAGTTACCAAAACTCAGGGTCCAATGAGCAGTTCTTC.

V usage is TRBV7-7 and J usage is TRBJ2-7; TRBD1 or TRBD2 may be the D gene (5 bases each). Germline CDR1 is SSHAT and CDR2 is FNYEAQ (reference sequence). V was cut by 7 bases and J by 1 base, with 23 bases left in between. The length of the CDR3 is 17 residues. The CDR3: CASINRAEGQASYEQYF. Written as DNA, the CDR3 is TGTGCCAGCATCAATCGGGCCGAGGGGCAGGCGTCCTACGAGCAGTACTTC.

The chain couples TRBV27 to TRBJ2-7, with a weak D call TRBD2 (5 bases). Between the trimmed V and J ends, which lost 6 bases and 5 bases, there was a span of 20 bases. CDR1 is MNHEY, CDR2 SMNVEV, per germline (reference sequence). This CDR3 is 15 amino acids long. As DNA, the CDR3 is TGTGCCAGCAGCTTCATCGGGGAGAGACTGGACGAGCAGTACTTC. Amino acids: CASSFIGERLDEQYF.

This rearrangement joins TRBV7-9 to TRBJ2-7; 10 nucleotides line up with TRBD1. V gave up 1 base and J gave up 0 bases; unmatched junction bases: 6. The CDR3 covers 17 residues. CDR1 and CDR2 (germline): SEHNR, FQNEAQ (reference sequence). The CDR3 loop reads CASSLETGGLYSYEQYF. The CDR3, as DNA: TGTGCCAGCAGCTTAGAGACAGGGGGCTTATACTCCTACGAGCAGTACTTC.

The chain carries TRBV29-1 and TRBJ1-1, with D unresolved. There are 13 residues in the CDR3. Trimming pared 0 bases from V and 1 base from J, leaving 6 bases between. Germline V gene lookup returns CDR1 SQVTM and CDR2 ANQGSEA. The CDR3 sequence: CSVEENRNTEAFF. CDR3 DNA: TGCAGCGTTGAAGAAAACAGGAACACTGAAGCTTTCTTT.

The CDR3 spells CASSQARTDGETQYF. For the CDR3, the DNA is TGCGCCAGCAGCCAAGCGCGGACTGACGGGGAGACCCAGTACTTC. The chain employs TRBV4-1 and TRBJ2-5; D might be TRBD2 (5 bases). This CDR3 contains 15 residues. Germline loops: CDR1 MGHRA, CDR2 YSYEKL. The germline V and J ends were trimmed by 1 base and 5 bases, with 14 bases remaining between them.

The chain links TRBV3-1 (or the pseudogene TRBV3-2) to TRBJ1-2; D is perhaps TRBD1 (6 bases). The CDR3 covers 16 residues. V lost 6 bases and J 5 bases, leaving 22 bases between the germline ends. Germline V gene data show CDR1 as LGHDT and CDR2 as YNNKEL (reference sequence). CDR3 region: CASRHSTNRGGYGYTF. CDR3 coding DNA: TGTGCCAGCAGACACTCTACGAATAGGGGGGGATATGGCTACACCTTC.

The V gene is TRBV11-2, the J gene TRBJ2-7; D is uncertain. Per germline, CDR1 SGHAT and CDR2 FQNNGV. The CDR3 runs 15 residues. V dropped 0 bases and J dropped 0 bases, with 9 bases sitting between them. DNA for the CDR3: TGTGCCAGCAGCTTAGAAACAGCTAGCTCCTACGAGCAGTACTTC. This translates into CASSLETASSYEQYF.

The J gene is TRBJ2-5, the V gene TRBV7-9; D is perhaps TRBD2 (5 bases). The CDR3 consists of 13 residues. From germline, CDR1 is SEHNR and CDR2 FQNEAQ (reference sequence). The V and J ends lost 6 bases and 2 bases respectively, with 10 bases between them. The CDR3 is CASRRGGQETQYF. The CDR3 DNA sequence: TGTGCCAGCAGGAGAGGAGGACAAGAGACCCAGTACTTC.

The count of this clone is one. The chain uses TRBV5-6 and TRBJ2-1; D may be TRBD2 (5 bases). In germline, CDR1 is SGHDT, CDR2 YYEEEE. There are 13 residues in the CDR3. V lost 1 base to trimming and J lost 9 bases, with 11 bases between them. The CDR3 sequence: CASSLRSGFEQFF. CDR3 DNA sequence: TGTGCCAGCAGCTTGCGCAGCGGTTTTGAGCAGTTCTTC.

The CDR3 nucleotides read TGTGCCATCAGTGAGCCAGGACTAGCGGGCCAGACGAATGAGCAGTTCTTC. Amino acid sequence: CAISEPGLAGQTNEQFF. The chain recombines TRBV10-3 with TRBJ2-1, with TRBD2 matching over 11 bases. The V gene end was trimmed by 2 bases and the J gene end by 7 bases; junction bases not matched to a gene: 10. The CDR3 is 17 residues long. The germline V gene encodes CDR1 ENHRY and CDR2 SYGVKD.

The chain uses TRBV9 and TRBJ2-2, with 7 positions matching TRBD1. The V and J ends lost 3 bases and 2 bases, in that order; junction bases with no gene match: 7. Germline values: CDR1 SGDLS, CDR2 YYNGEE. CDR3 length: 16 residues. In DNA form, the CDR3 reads TGTGCCAGCAGCGCCCGGACAGGCCAAAACACCGGGGAGCTGTTTTTT. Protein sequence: CASSARTGQNTGELFF.

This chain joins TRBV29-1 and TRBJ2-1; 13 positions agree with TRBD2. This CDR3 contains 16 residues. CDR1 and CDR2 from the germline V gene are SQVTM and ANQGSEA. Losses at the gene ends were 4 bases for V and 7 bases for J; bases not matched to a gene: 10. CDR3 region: CSVAPKLAGGRNEQFF. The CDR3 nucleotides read TGCAGCGTTGCCCCAAAACTAGCGGGGGGGCGGAATGAGCAGTTCTTC.

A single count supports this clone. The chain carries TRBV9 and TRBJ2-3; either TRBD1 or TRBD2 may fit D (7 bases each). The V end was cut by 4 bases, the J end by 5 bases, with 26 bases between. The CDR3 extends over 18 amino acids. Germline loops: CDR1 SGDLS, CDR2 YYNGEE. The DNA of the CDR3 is TGTGCCAGCAGCTCCAGGGGGGGTAGGGCGGGGGAGCTAGATACGCAGTATTTT. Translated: CASSSRGGRAGELDTQYF.

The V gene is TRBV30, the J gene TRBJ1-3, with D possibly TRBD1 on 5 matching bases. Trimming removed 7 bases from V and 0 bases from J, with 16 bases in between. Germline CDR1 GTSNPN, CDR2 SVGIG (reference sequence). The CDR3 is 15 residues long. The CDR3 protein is CAYAGKGLSGNTIYF. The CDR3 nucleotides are TGTGCCTACGCCGGTAAGGGACTCTCTGGAAACACCATATATTTT.

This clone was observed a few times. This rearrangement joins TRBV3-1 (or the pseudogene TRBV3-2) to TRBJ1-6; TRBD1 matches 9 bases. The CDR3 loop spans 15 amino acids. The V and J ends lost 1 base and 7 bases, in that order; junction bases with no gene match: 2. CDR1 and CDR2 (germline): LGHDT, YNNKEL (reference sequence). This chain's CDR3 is CASSQAGTGNSPLHF. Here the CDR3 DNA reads TGTGCCAGCAGCCAAGCCGGGACAGGGAATTCACCCCTCCACTTT.